The clone carrying this T cell receptor (beta chain) has ten or more counts. TRAV and TRBV primers primed cDNA for both TCRalpha and TCRbeta. TCR amplification ran roughly 20 PCR cycles using constant-region and V-primer adapter primers. TCRdb re-analysed the reads in MiXCR, keeping a single row per CDR3 protein. The table lists about 84,000 distinct CDR3 sequences, 15% to 20% of them singletons. The sample belongs to a study of low-dose radiotherapy and immunotherapy resistance in tumors. As for the study in general: Per fraction, Cohort 1 was given 0.5 Gy every 2 weeks, for a total of 6.5 Gy.

This sample's time point: after trial treatment. Sample treatment: LDRT plus nivolumab, ipilimumab, low-dose cyclophosphamide and aspirin (RACIN trial). Trimming took off 8 bases at V and 2 bases at J, with 16 bases between the two ends. Germline V gene data show CDR1 as GTSNPN and CDR2 as SVGIG (reference sequence). The CDR3 has 13 residues. The sample was PBMCs, taken after low-dose radiotherapy plus immunotherapy. The receptor's source is a male donor with prostate cancer. The chain combines TRBV30 with TRBJ2-7, with D maybe TRBD1 (8 bases). The CDR3 nucleotides are TGTGCCGGGGGGGGACAGGACCCCTACGAGCAGTACTTC. Translating it yields CAGGGQDPYEQYF.